This is a list of T cell receptor beta chains from one sample in a study of cytomegalovirus exposure and HLA in healthy donors. Method: immunoSEQ multiplex PCR; TCRdb's copy keeps in-frame clones and lacks some. Of some 110,000 clones listed, around 81% are singletons. The material sequenced was PBMCs. The receptors were sampled from a woman aged 30 to 39 in good health and CMV-seronegative. The CDR3 runs from the conserved cysteine through the conserved F or W. D genes are given only for firm matches. Clone size, where shown, is once, few, many, or a class for clones that have expanded.

D gene: NA; V gene: TRBV4-1; clone size: once; J gene: TRBJ1-5; CDR3 DNA: TGCGCCAGCAGCCAAGAAGATTGGGGGGATAGCAATCAGCCCCAGCATTTT; CDR3 protein: CASSQEDWGDSNQPQHF
D gene: NA; V gene: TRBV20-1; clone size: few; J gene: TRBJ1-2; CDR3 DNA: TGCAGTGCCGGGAGCTCTGTTAGCTACACCTTC; CDR3 protein: CSAGSSVSYTF
D gene: TRBD1; V gene: TRBV7-8; clone size: NA; J gene: TRBJ2-1; CDR3 DNA: TGTGCCAGCAGCCCTAGGACAGGGGGTGATGAGCAGTTCTTC; CDR3 protein: CASSPRTGGDEQFF
D gene: TRBD2; V gene: TRBV11-3; clone size: NA; J gene: TRBJ2-3; CDR3 DNA: TGTGCCAGCAGCGTAGCGGGACTCACAGATACGCAGTATTTT; CDR3 protein: CASSVAGLTDTQYF
D gene: NA; V gene: TRBV6-5; clone size: NA; J gene: TRBJ1-3; CDR3 DNA: TGTGCCAGCAGTTACAGCGTTGCTGGAAACACCATATATTTT; CDR3 protein: CASSYSVAGNTIYF
D gene: TRBD2; V gene: TRBV29-1; clone size: NA; J gene: TRBJ2-5; CDR3 DNA: TGCAGCCAAGCGGGATTGGGAGAGACCCAGTACTTC; CDR3 protein: CSQAGLGETQYF
D gene: NA; V gene: TRBV5-1; clone size: NA; J gene: TRBJ1-2; CDR3 DNA: TGCGCCAGCAGCCCCGACTTTGGCTATGGCTACACCTTC; CDR3 protein: CASSPDFGYGYTF
D gene: TRBD2; V gene: TRBV30; clone size: NA; J gene: TRBJ2-3; CDR3 DNA: TGTGCCTGGAGTTTAGAAGCGGGAGTTTTCAAGTATTTT; CDR3 protein: CAWSLEAGVFKYF
D gene: NA; V gene: TRBV15; clone size: NA; J gene: TRBJ1-1; CDR3 DNA: TGTGCCACCAGCAGGCGGACAGCGACCACTGAAGCTTTCTTT; CDR3 protein: CATSRRTATTEAFF
D gene: NA; V gene: TRBV6-5; clone size: NA; J gene: TRBJ2-1; CDR3 DNA: TGTGCCAGCAGTTACTCGAGTCGGGGTGAGCAGTTCTTC; CDR3 protein: CASSYSSRGEQFF
D gene: NA; V gene: TRBV6-5; clone size: few; J gene: TRBJ1-1; CDR3 DNA: TGTGCCAGCAGCCGACTATTGAACACTGAAGCTTTCTTT; CDR3 protein: CASSRLLNTEAFF
D gene: NA; V gene: TRBV19; clone size: NA; J gene: TRBJ1-3; CDR3 DNA: TGTGCCAGTAGTATCGGGGGAACTGGAAACACCATATATTTT; CDR3 protein: CASSIGGTGNTIYF
D gene: TRBD2; V gene: TRBV5-1; clone size: few; J gene: TRBJ2-5; CDR3 DNA: TGCGCCAGCAGCGCAGGACTAGCGGGAGTAGAGACCCAGTACTTC; CDR3 protein: CASSAGLAGVETQYF
D gene: NA; V gene: TRBV25-1; clone size: few; J gene: TRBJ1-4; CDR3 DNA: TGTGCCAGCCTTGGAACCCCAGGGACTAATGAAAAACTGTTTTTT; CDR3 protein: CASLGTPGTNEKLFF
D gene: TRBD2; V gene: TRBV13; clone size: once; J gene: TRBJ2-3; CDR3 DNA: TGTGCCAGCAGCCACTTCTCTGGTCCTAGCGGGGGACTAACAGATACGCAGTATTTT; CDR3 protein: CASSHFSGPSGGLTDTQYF
D gene: TRBD2; V gene: TRBV9; clone size: NA; J gene: TRBJ2-2; CDR3 DNA: TGTGCCAGCAGCGTAGGGGGAGGGACCGGGGAGCTGTTTTTT; CDR3 protein: CASSVGGGTGELFF
D gene: TRBD1; V gene: TRBV6-5; clone size: few; J gene: TRBJ1-1; CDR3 DNA: TGTGCCAGCAGTAGAGGGGGCCTGAACACTGAAGCTTTCTTT; CDR3 protein: CASSRGGLNTEAFF
D gene: TRBD1; V gene: TRBV7-6; clone size: NA; J gene: TRBJ2-7; CDR3 DNA: TGTGCCAGCAGCTCTCGGACAGGGAACTACGAGCAGTACTTC; CDR3 protein: CASSSRTGNYEQYF
D gene: TRBD1; V gene: TRBV28; clone size: NA; J gene: TRBJ1-2; CDR3 DNA: TGTGCCAGCAGTGGGACAGGGACATACCATGGCTACACCTTC; CDR3 protein: CASSGTGTYHGYTF
D gene: TRBD1; V gene: TRBV6-5; clone size: NA; J gene: TRBJ2-1; CDR3 DNA: TGTGCCAGCAGTCCACAGGGGGCCTACAATGAGCAGTTCTTC; CDR3 protein: CASSPQGAYNEQFF